This T cell receptor beta chain was found in a study of blood T cell repertoires in COVID-19. The repertoire was sequenced with immunoSEQ multiplex PCR; TCRdb's copy has only in-frame clones and lacks some. The sample carries 160,000 or so clones, roughly 78% recorded once. The CDR3 extends over 15 amino acids. V lost 5 bases and J lost 4, with 15 bases in between. Germline V gene sequence: CDR1 SGHTA, CDR2 FQGNSA. Seattle participants joined during active infection and were tracked over time. The sample comprised peripheral blood. This chain uses TRBV7-2 with TRBJ2-1; TRBD1 is a possible D gene (6 bases). The receptor comes from a woman aged 60-70 years with COVID-19, enrolled during active disease. The CDR3 nucleotides read TGTGCCAGCAGCCCCAGGGGTGGCCTATACAATGAGCAGTTCTTC. It yields the protein CASSPRGGLYNEQFF.